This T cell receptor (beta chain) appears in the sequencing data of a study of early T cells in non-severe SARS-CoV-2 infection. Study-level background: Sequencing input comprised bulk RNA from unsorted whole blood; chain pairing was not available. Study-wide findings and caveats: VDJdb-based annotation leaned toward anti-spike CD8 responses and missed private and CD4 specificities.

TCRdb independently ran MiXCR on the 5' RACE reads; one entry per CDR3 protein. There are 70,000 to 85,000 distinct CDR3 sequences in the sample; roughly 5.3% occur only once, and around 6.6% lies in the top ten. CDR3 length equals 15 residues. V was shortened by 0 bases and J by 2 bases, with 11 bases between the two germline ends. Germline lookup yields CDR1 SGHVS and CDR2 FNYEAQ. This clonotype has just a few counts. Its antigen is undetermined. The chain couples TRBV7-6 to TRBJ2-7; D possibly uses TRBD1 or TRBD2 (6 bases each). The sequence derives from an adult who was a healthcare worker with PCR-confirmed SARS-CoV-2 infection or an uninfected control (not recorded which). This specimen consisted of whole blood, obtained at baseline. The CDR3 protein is CASSLAGAGPYEQYF. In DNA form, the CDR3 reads TGTGCCAGCAGCTTAGCGGGGGCGGGACCCTACGAGCAGTACTTC.